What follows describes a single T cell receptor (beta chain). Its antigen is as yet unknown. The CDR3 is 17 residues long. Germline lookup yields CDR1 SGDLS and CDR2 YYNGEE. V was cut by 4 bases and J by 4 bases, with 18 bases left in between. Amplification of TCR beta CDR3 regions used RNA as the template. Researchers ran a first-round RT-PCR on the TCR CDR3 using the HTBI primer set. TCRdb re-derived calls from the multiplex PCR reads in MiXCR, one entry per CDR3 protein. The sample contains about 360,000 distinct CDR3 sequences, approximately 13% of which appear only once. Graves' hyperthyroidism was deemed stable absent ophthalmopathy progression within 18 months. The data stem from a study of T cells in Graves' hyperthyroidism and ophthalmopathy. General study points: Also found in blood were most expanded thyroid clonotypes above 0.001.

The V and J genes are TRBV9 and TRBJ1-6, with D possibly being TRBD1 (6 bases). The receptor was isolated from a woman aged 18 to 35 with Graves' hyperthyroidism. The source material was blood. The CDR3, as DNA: TGTGCCAGCAGCCCAACCAGAGGGGGACCATATAATTCACCCCTCCACTTT. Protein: CASSPTRGGPYNSPLHF.